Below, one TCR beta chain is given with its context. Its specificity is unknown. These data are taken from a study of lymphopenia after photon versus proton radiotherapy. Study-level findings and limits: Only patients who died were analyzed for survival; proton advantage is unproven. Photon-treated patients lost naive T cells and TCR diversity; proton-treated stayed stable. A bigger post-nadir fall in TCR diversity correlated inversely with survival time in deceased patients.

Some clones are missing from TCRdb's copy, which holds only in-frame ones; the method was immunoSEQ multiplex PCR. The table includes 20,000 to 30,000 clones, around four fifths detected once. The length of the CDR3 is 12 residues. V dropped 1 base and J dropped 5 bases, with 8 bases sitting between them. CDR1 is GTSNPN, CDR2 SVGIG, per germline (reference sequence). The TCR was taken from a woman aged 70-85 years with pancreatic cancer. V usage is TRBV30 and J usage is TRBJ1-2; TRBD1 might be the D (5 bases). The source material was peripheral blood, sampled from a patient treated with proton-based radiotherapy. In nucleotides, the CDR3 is TGTGCCTGGAGTGGTGACAGATATGGCTACACCTTC. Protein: CAWSGDRYGYTF. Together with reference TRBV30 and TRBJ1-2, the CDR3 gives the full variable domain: SQTIHQWPATLVQPVGSPLSLECTVEGTSNPNLYWYRQAAGRGLQLLFYSVGIGQISSEVPQNLSASRPQDRQFILSSKKLLLSDSGFYLCAWSGDRYGYTFGSGTRLTVV.